A selection of T cell receptor beta chains follows, all from one sample in a study of blood T cell repertoires in COVID-19. The protocol was immunoSEQ multiplex PCR, while the TCRdb copy is restricted to in-frame clones and leaves out a portion. The profile covers about 56,000 clones, with approximately 92% appearing a single time and roughly 45% taken by the ten largest. The sequencing input was peripheral blood. Receptors were obtained from a woman in her sixties with COVID-19, enrolled during active disease. CDR3s include the opening cysteine and the closing phenylalanine or tryptophan. Fields, in order: D gene, V gene, clone size, J gene, CDR3 length, CDR3 DNA, CDR3 protein. D genes are given only for firm matches. Size values are once, few and many counts, or a class for expanded clones, and some rows have none.

D: .
V: TRBV11-3
size: .
J: TRBJ1-1
length: 13
DNA: TGTGCCAGCAGTCGGTCGGATGGGGGGAGAGCTTTCTTT
CDR3: CASSRSDGGRAFF

D: .
V: TRBV7-9
size: .
J: TRBJ1-5
length: 14
DNA: TGTGCCAGCAGCTTAGACTTGGATGAGGGGAGGATGCATTTT
CDR3: CASSLDLDEGRMHF

D: TRBD2
V: TRBV27
size: .
J: TRBJ2-1
length: 15
DNA: TGTGCCAGCGCTGGGGGGGCTAGCGGGAGGGTTGAGCAGTTCTTC
CDR3: CASAGGASGRVEQFF

D: .
V: TRBV7-9
size: .
J: TRBJ1-4
length: 12
DNA: TGTGCCAGCCCCCAGGAAGATGAAAAACTGTTTTTT
CDR3: CASPQEDEKLFF

D: .
V: TRBV29-1
size: few
J: TRBJ1-1
length: 13
DNA: TGCAGCGTCTTGAAACGAGGGTACACTGAAGCTTTCTTT
CDR3: CSVLKRGYTEAFF

D: TRBD2
V: TRBV3-1/TRBV3-2
size: .
J: TRBJ2-5
length: 14
DNA: TGTGCCAGCAGTCGAAGCGGGGGGCCAGAGACCCAGTACTTC
CDR3: CASSRSGGPETQYF

D: TRBD2
V: TRBV11-3
size: .
J: TRBJ2-1
length: 17
DNA: TGTGCCAGCAGCCCCCGGGCTAGCGGGGGACTGTACAATGAGCAGTTCTTC
CDR3: CASSPRASGGLYNEQFF

D: TRBD1
V: TRBV7-9
size: once
J: TRBJ1-1
length: 15
DNA: TGTGCCAGCAGCTTATCAGACAGGGCGAACACTGAAGCTTTCTTT
CDR3: CASSLSDRANTEAFF

D: TRBD1
V: TRBV18
size: .
J: TRBJ1-2
length: 14
DNA: TGTGCCAGCTCCCAGACAGGGCAGACTGGCGGCTACACCTTC
CDR3: CASSQTGQTGGYTF

D: .
V: TRBV18
size: .
J: TRBJ1-1
length: 13
DNA: TGTGCCAGCTCACGAGCCGGGACACATGAAGCTTTCTTT
CDR3: CASSRAGTHEAFF

D: .
V: TRBV5-1
size: .
J: TRBJ1-6
length: 16
DNA: TGCGCCAGCAGCTTCGACAGCAACTCCTATAATTCACCCCTCCACTTT
CDR3: CASSFDSNSYNSPLHF

D: .
V: TRBV2
size: .
J: TRBJ2-7
length: 16
DNA: TGTGCCAGCAGTGAGAGTTTACAGGGACCGTCCTACGAGCAGTACTTC
CDR3: CASSESLQGPSYEQYF

D: .
V: TRBV7-2
size: .
J: TRBJ2-3
length: 14
DNA: TGTGCCAGCAGCCCAACCACTAGCACAGATACGCAGTATTTT
CDR3: CASSPTTSTDTQYF

D: TRBD1
V: TRBV27
size: .
J: TRBJ1-5
length: 17
DNA: TGTGCCAGCAGTTTCAGGGGGCCCACCTATAGCAATCAGCCCCAGCATTTT
CDR3: CASSFRGPTYSNQPQHF

D: .
V: TRBV7-2
size: .
J: TRBJ1-1
length: 14
DNA: TGTGCCAGCAGCCTAATCCCCGGGGGGCCTGAAGCTTTCTTT
CDR3: CASSLIPGGPEAFF

D: .
V: TRBV6-2/TRBV6-3
size: .
J: TRBJ2-7
length: 14
DNA: TGTGCCAGCAGTACCACAGGGTACTCCTACGAGCAGTACTTC
CDR3: CASSTTGYSYEQYF

D: TRBD1
V: TRBV30
size: .
J: TRBJ1-4
length: 14
DNA: TGTGCCTGGGAGCCTGGGACAGGCGATGAAAAACTGTTTTTT
CDR3: CAWEPGTGDEKLFF

D: TRBD1
V: TRBV30
size: .
J: TRBJ1-2
length: 13
DNA: TGTGCCTGGTCAGGGGGTTTTTCCGGTGGCTACACCTTC
CDR3: CAWSGGFSGGYTF

D: .
V: TRBV2
size: .
J: TRBJ2-5
length: 13
DNA: TGTGCCAGCGGGGCCAATCACCGGGAGACCCAGTACTTC
CDR3: CASGANHRETQYF

D: .
V: TRBV27
size: .
J: TRBJ2-3
length: 15
DNA: TGTGCCAGCAGTTTCCAGCCGGGGGGCGGAGATACGCAGTATTTT
CDR3: CASSFQPGGGDTQYF

D: TRBD1
V: TRBV29-1
size: .
J: TRBJ2-3
length: 15
DNA: TGCAGCGTTTCCGGACAGGGGGAGGTAGGCGATACGCAGTATTTT
CDR3: CSVSGQGEVGDTQYF

D: TRBD2
V: TRBV4-1
size: .
J: TRBJ2-6
length: 20
DNA: TGCGCCAGCAGCCTTAGTTATATAGCGGGAAGATTCTCTGGGGCCAACGTCCTGACTTTC
CDR3: CASSLSYIAGRFSGANVLTF

D: .
V: TRBV19
size: .
J: TRBJ1-1
length: 13
DNA: TGTGCCAGTAGTCTCGGGGGGAACACTGAAGCTTTCTTT
CDR3: CASSLGGNTEAFF

D: .
V: TRBV6-2/TRBV6-3
size: .
J: TRBJ2-5
length: 16
DNA: TGTGCCAGCAGCCGCCCTCGACAGGGGAGGGAAGAGACCCAGTACTTC
CDR3: CASSRPRQGREETQYF

D: .
V: TRBV7-2
size: .
J: TRBJ2-7
length: 15
DNA: TGTGCCAGCAGCTTAATGGCTGTCGGGTCCTACGAGCAGTACTTC
CDR3: CASSLMAVGSYEQYF

D: TRBD2
V: TRBV6-4
size: .
J: TRBJ2-1
length: 15
DNA: TGTGCCAGCAGTGAACTAGGACTAGCTTTCGATGAGCAGTTCTTC
CDR3: CASSELGLAFDEQFF

D: TRBD1
V: TRBV9
size: .
J: TRBJ2-5
length: 16
DNA: TGTGCCAGCAGCTCACGGGACAGGGGGACCCAAAAGACCCAGTACTTC
CDR3: CASSSRDRGTQKTQYF

D: .
V: TRBV18
size: .
J: TRBJ1-3
length: 16
DNA: TGTGCCAGCTCACCATTTCCCTCAGGGTCTGGAAACACCATATATTTT
CDR3: CASSPFPSGSGNTIYF

D: TRBD2
V: TRBV28
size: .
J: TRBJ2-3
length: 16
DNA: TGTGCCAGCAGTTTTGACGGTAGCGGGAGGACAGATACGCAGTATTTT
CDR3: CASSFDGSGRTDTQYF

D: TRBD2
V: TRBV9
size: .
J: TRBJ2-3
length: 12
DNA: TGTGCCAGCAGCGCTAGGACTAGCGCCCTTTATTTT
CDR3: CASSARTSALYF

D: TRBD1
V: TRBV15
size: once
J: TRBJ1-6
length: 14
DNA: TGTGCCACCAGCCAGGACAGGGGAAATTCACCCCTCCACTTT
CDR3: CATSQDRGNSPLHF

D: TRBD1
V: TRBV7-2
size: .
J: TRBJ1-5
length: 15
DNA: TGTGCCAGCAGTTGGACAGGAGATAGCAATCAGCCCCAGCATTTT
CDR3: CASSWTGDSNQPQHF

D: TRBD1
V: TRBV19
size: .
J: TRBJ2-7
length: 13
DNA: TGTGCCAGTAGTGGAGGACAGGGCTACGAGCAGTACTTC
CDR3: CASSGGQGYEQYF

D: .
V: TRBV6-6
size: .
J: TRBJ2-5
length: 13
DNA: TGTGCCAGCAGTCGGGACTCCTTGGAGACCCAGTACTTC
CDR3: CASSRDSLETQYF

D: TRBD1
V: TRBV27
size: .
J: TRBJ2-2
length: 19
DNA: TGTGCCAGCAACGAAGGGGGCGGCAGGGGTGCCCCGGACACCGGGGAGCTGTTTTTT
CDR3: CASNEGGGRGAPDTGELFF

D: .
V: TRBV20-1
size: few
J: TRBJ2-5
length: 12
DNA: TGCAGTGCTAGTGCCGGGGAGAGGACCCAGTACTTC
CDR3: CSASAGERTQYF

D: TRBD2
V: TRBV5-1
size: .
J: TRBJ2-7
length: 13
DNA: TGCGCCAGCAGCTCCGGACTAGCGCGGGAGCAGTACTTC
CDR3: CASSSGLAREQYF

D: TRBD2
V: TRBV20-1
size: .
J: TRBJ2-3
length: 16
DNA: TGCAGTGCTAGTCGACTAGCGGGGGGTAGGACAGATACGCAGTATTTT
CDR3: CSASRLAGGRTDTQYF

D: TRBD2
V: TRBV28
size: .
J: TRBJ2-7
length: 13
DNA: TGTGCCAGCAGGGGGGGGTTCGGCTACGAGCAGTACTTC
CDR3: CASRGGFGYEQYF

D: .
V: TRBV4-2
size: .
J: TRBJ2-1
length: 14
DNA: TGTGCCAGCAGCGAGGGGGTCGGCTACAATGAGCAGTTCTTC
CDR3: CASSEGVGYNEQFF

D: .
V: TRBV19
size: .
J: TRBJ1-1
length: 13
DNA: TGTGCCAGTTCACGAGGTTTGAACACTGAAGCTTTCTTT
CDR3: CASSRGLNTEAFF

D: .
V: TRBV4-3
size: .
J: TRBJ1-2
length: 13
DNA: TGCGCCAGCAGCTACAACCAGGGTTCGGGCTACACCTTC
CDR3: CASSYNQGSGYTF

D: .
V: TRBV7-2
size: .
J: TRBJ1-1
length: 15
DNA: TGTGCCAGCAGCTTACTACAGGGAGCAAACACTGAAGCTTTCTTT
CDR3: CASSLLQGANTEAFF